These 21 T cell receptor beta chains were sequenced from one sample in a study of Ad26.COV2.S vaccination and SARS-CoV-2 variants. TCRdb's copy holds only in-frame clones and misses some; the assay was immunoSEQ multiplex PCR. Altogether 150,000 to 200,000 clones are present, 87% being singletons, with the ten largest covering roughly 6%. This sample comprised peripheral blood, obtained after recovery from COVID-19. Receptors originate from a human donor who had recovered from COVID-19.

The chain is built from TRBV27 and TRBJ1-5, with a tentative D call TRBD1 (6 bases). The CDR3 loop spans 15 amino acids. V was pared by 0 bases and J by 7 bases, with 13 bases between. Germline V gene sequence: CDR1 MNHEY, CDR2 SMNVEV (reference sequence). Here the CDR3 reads CASSLSNGGQQPQHF. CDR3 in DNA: TGTGCCAGCAGTTTATCGAATGGGGGCCAGCAGCCCCAGCATTTT.

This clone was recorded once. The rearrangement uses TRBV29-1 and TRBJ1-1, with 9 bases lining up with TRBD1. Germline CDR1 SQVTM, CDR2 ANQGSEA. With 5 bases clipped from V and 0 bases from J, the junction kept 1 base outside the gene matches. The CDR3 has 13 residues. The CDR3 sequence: CSVRDRVNTEAFF. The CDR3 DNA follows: TGCAGCGTTCGGGACAGGGTGAACACTGAAGCTTTCTTT.

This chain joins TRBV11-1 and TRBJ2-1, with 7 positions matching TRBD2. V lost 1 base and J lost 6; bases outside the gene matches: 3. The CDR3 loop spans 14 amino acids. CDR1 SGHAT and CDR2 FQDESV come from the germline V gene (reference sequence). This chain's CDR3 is CASSLGLAGNEQFF. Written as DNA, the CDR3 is TGTGCCAGCAGCTTAGGACTAGCCGGCAATGAGCAGTTCTTC.

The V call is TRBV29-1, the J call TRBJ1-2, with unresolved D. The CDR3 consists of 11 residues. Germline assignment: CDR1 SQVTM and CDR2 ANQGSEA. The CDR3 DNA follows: TGCAGGGTGCCGGGCAGCTATGGCTACACCTTC. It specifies CRVPGSYGYTF.

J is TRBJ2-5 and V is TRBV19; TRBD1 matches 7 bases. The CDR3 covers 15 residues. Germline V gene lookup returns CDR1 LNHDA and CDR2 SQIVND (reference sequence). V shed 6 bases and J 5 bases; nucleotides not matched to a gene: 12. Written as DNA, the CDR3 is TGTGCCAGTAGCACTGCCGGGACAGCCAAGGAGACCCAGTACTTC. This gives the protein CASSTAGTAKETQYF.

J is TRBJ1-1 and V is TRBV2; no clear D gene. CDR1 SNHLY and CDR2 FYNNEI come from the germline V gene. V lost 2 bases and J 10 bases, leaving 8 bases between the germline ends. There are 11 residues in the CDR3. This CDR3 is CASSESRRAFF. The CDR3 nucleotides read TGTGCCAGCAGTGAATCCCGGAGAGCTTTCTTT. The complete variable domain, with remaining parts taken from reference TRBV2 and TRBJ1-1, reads EPEVTQTPSHQVTQMGQEVILRCVPISNHLYFYWYRQILGQKVEFLVSFYNNEISEKSEIFDDQFSVERPDGSNFTLKIRSTKLEDSAMYFCASSESRRAFFGQGTRLTVV.

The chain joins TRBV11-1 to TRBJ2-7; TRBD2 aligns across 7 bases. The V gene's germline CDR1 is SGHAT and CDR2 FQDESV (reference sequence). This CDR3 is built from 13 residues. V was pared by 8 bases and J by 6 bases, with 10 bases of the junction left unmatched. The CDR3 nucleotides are TGTGCCAGCGCTCGAAGAACTAGCGCCGAGCAGTACTTC. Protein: CASARRTSAEQYF.

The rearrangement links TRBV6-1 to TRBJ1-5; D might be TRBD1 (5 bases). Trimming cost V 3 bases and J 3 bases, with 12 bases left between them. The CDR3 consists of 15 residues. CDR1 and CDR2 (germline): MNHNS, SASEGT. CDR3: CASSEGGPPNQPQHF. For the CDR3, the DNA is TGTGCCAGCAGTGAGGGGGGTCCCCCCAATCAGCCCCAGCATTTT.

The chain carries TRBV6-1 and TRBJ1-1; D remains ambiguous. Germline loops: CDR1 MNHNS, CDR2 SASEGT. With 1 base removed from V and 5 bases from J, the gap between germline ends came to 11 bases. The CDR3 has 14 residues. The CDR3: CASSEGTWGTEAFF. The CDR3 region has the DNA TGTGCCAGCAGTGAAGGGACCTGGGGAACTGAAGCTTTCTTT.

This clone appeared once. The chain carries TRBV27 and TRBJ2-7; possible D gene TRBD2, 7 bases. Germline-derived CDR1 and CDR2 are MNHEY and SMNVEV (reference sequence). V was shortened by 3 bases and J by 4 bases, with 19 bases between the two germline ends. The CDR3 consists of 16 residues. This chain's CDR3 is CASSFAMGAGAYEQYF. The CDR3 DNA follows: TGTGCCAGCAGTTTCGCTATGGGGGCGGGAGCTTACGAGCAGTACTTC.

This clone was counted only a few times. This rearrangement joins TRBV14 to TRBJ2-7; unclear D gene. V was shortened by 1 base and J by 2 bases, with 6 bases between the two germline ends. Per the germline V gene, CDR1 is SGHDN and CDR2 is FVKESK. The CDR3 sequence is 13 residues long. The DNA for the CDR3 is TGTGCCAGCAGCCAAGGACATCCCTACGAGCAGTACTTC. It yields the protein CASSQGHPYEQYF.

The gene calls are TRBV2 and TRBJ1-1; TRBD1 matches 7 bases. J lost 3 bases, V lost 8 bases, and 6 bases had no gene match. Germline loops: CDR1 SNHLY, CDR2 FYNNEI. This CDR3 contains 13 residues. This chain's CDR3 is CASPSRGDTEAFF. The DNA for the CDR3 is TGTGCCAGCCCTAGCAGGGGGGACACTGAAGCTTTCTTT.

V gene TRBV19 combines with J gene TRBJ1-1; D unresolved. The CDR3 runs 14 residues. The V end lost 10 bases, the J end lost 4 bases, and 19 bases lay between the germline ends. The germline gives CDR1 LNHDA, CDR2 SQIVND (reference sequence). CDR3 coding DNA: TGTGCCACTATTGATCCAGCCTTGGCCACTGAAGCTTTCTTT. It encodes CATIDPALATEAFF.

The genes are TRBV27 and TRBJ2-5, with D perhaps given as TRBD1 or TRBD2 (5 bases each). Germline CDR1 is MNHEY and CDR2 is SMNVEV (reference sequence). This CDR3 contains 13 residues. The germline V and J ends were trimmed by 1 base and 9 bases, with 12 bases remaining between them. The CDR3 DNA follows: TGTGCCAGCAGTTTATTGGACCGAGGGGCCCAGTACTTC. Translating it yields CASSLLDRGAQYF.

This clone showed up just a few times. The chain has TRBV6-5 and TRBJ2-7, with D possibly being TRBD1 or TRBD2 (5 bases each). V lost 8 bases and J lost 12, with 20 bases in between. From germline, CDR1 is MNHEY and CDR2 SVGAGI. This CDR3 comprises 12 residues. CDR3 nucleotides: TGTGCCAGCGGCTCCGGGACCGGCGGTCGGTACTTC. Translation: CASGSGTGGRYF.

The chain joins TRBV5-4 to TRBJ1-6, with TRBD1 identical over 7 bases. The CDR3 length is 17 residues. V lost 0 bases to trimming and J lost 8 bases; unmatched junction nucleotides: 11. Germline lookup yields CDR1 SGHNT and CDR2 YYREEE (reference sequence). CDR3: CASSLARQQGRDSPLHF. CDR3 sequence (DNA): TGTGCCAGCAGCTTGGCCAGGCAACAGGGGAGGGATTCACCCCTCCACTTT.

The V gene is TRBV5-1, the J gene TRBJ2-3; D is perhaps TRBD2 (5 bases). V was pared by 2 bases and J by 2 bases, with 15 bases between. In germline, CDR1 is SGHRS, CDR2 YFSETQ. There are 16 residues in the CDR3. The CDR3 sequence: CASSLGPAADTDTQYF. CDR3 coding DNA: TGCGCCAGCAGCTTAGGGCCAGCAGCGGACACAGATACGCAGTATTTT.

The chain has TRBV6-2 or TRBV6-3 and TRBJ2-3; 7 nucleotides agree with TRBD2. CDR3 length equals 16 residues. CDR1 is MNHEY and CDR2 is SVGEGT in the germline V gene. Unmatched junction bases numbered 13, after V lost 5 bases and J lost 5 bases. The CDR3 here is CASSTRGGLLVDTQYF. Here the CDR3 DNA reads TGTGCCAGCAGTACTCGCGGGGGACTTCTTGTAGATACGCAGTATTTT.

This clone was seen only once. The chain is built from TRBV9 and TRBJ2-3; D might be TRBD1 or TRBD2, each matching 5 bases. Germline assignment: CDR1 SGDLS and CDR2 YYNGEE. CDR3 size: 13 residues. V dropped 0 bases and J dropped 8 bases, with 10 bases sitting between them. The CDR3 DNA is TGTGCCAGCAGCGTAGATGGGGCGGGTACGCAGTATTTT. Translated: CASSVDGAGTQYF.

CDR3 sequence (DNA): TGCGCCAGCAGCTTGGTTGGCCTGAACACTGAAGCTTTCTTT. It translates to CASSLVGLNTEAFF. The gene calls are TRBV5-1 and TRBJ1-1; D remains ambiguous. The CDR3 sequence is 14 residues long. The ends were cut back, 0 bases at V and 0 bases at J, with 6 bases in the middle. Germline V lookup: CDR1 SGHRS, CDR2 YFSETQ.

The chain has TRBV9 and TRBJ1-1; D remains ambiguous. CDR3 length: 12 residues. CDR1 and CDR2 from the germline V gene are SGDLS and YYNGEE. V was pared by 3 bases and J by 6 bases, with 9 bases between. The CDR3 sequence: CASSGQSAEAFF. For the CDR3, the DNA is TGTGCCAGCAGCGGACAATCGGCTGAAGCTTTCTTT. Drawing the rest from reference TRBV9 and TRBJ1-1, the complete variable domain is DSGVTQTPKHLITATGQRVTLRCSPRSGDLSVYWYQQSLDQGLQFLIQYYNGEERAKGNILERFSAQQFPDLHSELNLSSLELGDSALYFCASSGQSAEAFFGQGTRLTVV.